The 10 T cell receptor beta chains below come from one sample, sequenced in a study of a mutant IDH1 vaccine in newly diagnosed glioma (dated by TCRdb to the early 2020s). Sample time point, as interpreted from the label and publication: baseline, week 1 (first vaccination visit). Interpreted using the paper, the treatment or condition label stands for: pre-vaccination baseline after standard-of-care therapy. Library preparation was by the immunoSEQ multiplex PCR assay. The clones in this table, taken by TCRdb from immuneACCESS, are in-frame only. Not every clone is retained; where verified, under half of the shortfall comes from an unresolved V gene, and the cause of the rest is unknown. For this sample the table gives approximately 70,000 clones, of which approximately 86% were detected only once. The ten largest clones take up 2.9% of the sample. Sequencing used PBMCs, obtained from a glioma patient treated with radiotherapy, temozolomide or both. The receptors derive from a man in his thirties or forties with glioma.

The gene calls are TRBV5-6 and TRBJ2-3; D is perhaps TRBD1 or TRBD2 (5 bases each). Germline V gene sequence: CDR1 SGHDT, CDR2 YYEEEE. V was pared by 2 bases and J by 2 bases, with 12 bases between. The CDR3 is 15 residues long. DNA of the CDR3: TGTGCCAGCAGCTTTTCGGGACGGAACACAGATACGCAGTATTTT. Its protein product is CASSFSGRNTDTQYF.

The chain links TRBV5-1 to TRBJ2-1; 9 bases are a match to TRBD1. Germline lookup yields CDR1 SGHRS and CDR2 YFSETQ. Germline trimming cut 8 bases from V and 4 bases from J; bases unmatched to any gene: 16. The CDR3 is made up of 17 amino acids. CDR3 sequence reads: CARTGQGSPTQYNEQFF. CDR3 sequence (DNA): TGCGCCAGAACGGGACAGGGTTCCCCGACACAGTACAATGAGCAGTTCTTC.

This chain links TRBV5-6 with TRBJ1-2; a weak D match, TRBD1 (6 bases). Trimming left V 6 bases short and J 6 bases short, with 18 bases between. Germline CDR1 is SGHDT and CDR2 is YYEEEE. The CDR3 runs to 14 residues. CDR3 DNA: TGTGCCAGCATCCTCTTGAGGACAGAGAATGGCTACACCTTC. This gives the protein CASILLRTENGYTF.

This chain connects TRBV11-2 to TRBJ1-4, with a possible D match to TRBD1 (6 bases). The CDR3 runs to 17 residues. With 5 bases removed from V and 7 bases from J, the gap between germline ends came to 23 bases. Per the germline V gene, CDR1 is SGHAT and CDR2 is FQNNGV. The DNA of the CDR3 is TGTGCCAGCAGCCATGGCGGGACACGGTTGCGTGGTGAAAAACTGTTTTTT. Translated: CASSHGGTRLRGEKLFF.

This clone appeared a single time. This chain joins TRBV2 and TRBJ2-5; tentatively, D is TRBD2 (7 bases). CDR1 is SNHLY, CDR2 FYNNEI, per germline. The CDR3 runs to 14 residues. V was cut by 6 bases and J by 4 bases, with 15 bases left in between. The DNA of the CDR3 is TGTGCCAGCAGGCCCGGGGGGCGAGGAGAGACCCAGTACTTC. It is translated as CASRPGGRGETQYF.

The chain recombines TRBV30 with TRBJ1-1; no firm D call. CDR1 is GTSNPN and CDR2 is SVGIG in the germline V gene (reference sequence). V was trimmed by 6 bases and J by 3 bases, leaving 14 bases between them. This CDR3 is 13 amino acids long. CDR3 sequence: CACQRTLDTEAFF. CDR3 nucleotide sequence: TGTGCCTGCCAACGGACGTTGGACACTGAAGCTTTCTTT.

V gene TRBV5-1 combines with J gene TRBJ1-1; D is uncertain. The CDR3 runs to 16 residues. With 0 bases removed from V and 1 base from J, the gap between germline ends came to 13 bases. Germline V gene sequence: CDR1 SGHRS, CDR2 YFSETQ. The CDR3 DNA follows: TGCGCCAGCAGCTTGGTTAGCAGTGGGCCGAACACTGAAGCTTTCTTT. It yields the protein CASSLVSSGPNTEAFF.

The J gene is TRBJ1-5, the V gene TRBV30, with D possibly matching TRBD1 (6 bases). From germline, CDR1 is GTSNPN and CDR2 SVGIG (reference sequence). This CDR3 comprises 14 residues. With 0 bases removed from V and 7 bases from J, the gap between germline ends came to 13 bases. The CDR3 DNA sequence: TGTGCCTGGAGTGTCCCAGGGGAGGACCAGCCCCAGCATTTT. This sequence encodes CAWSVPGEDQPQHF.

This chain connects TRBV5-1 to TRBJ2-2, with D maybe TRBD2 (5 bases). This CDR3 region has 15 residues. The germline V gene has CDR1 SGHRS and CDR2 YFSETQ. V was trimmed by 1 base and J by 2 bases, leaving 9 bases between them. The CDR3 loop is CASSLTGINTGELFF. CDR3 nucleotides: TGCGCCAGCAGCTTGACGGGGATCAACACCGGGGAGCTGTTTTTT.

Only one count was recorded for this clone. The chain carries TRBV19 and TRBJ1-6; D is undetermined. Germline values: CDR1 LNHDA, CDR2 SQIVND (reference sequence). The CDR3 contains 13 residues. V was clipped by 0 bases and J by 10 bases, with 7 bases between them. CDR3 coding DNA: TGTGCCAGTAGTATAGATGGGAAATCACCCCTCCACTTT. Translation: CASSIDGKSPLHF.